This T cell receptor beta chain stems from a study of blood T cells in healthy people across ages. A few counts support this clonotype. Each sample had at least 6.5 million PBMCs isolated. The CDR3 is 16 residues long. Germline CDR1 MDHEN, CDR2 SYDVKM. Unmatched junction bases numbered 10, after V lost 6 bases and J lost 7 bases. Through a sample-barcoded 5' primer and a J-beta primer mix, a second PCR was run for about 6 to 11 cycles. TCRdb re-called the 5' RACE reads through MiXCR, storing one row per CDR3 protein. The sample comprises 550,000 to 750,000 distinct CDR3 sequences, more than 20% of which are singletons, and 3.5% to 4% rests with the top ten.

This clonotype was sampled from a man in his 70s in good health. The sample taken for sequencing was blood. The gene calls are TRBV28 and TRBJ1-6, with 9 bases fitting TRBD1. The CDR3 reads CASSRDSGTGNSPLHF. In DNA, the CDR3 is TGTGCCAGCAGCCGAGACTCCGGGACAGGGAATTCACCCCTCCACTTT.